This TCR beta chain came from a study of T cell responses to AZD1222 COVID-19 vaccine. The germline CDR1 and CDR2 sequences are SGHRS and YFSETQ. Trimming left V 0 bases short and J 0 bases short, with 6 bases between. The CDR3 totals 14 residues. Assay: immunoSEQ multiplex PCR; the TCRdb copy retains only in-frame clones and omits some. The sample records about 110,000 clones, over 75% being singletons. This clone has just one count. Its antigen is undetermined. Study observations and caveats: Receipt of two AZD1222 doses was followed by a rise in Spike-specific TCR breadth and depth. Vaccine-related CD4 TCRs covered spike, predominating at 160-218 and 743-854. The donors showed a predominance of white British ancestry and of females, with possible underestimation of clonal diversity.

The chain links TRBV5-1 to TRBJ1-1; no clear D gene. This material consisted of peripheral blood, taken on day 0 of AZD1222 vaccination. The TCR sequence derives from an adult in good health. The CDR3 DNA reads as TGCGCCAGCAGCTTGGACGCCATGAACACTGAAGCTTTCTTT. Protein sequence: CASSLDAMNTEAFF.